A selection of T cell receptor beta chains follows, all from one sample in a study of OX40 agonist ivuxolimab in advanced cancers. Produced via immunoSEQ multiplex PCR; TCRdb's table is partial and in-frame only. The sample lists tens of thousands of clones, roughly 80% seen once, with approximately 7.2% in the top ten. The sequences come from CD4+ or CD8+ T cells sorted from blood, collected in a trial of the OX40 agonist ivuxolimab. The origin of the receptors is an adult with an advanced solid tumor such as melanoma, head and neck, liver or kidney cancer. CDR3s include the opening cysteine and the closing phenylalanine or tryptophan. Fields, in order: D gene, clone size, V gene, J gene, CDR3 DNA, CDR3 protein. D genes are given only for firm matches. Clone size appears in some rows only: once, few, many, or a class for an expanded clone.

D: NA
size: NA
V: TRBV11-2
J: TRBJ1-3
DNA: TGTGCCAGCAGCTCTAAAGACAGGCGGCCTGGAAACACCATATATTTT
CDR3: CASSSKDRRPGNTIYF

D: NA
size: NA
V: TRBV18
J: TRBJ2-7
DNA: TGTGCCAGCTCACCAAGCCCCGGGACCGCTAGATACGAGCAGTACTTC
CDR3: CASSPSPGTARYEQYF

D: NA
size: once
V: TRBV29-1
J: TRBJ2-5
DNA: TGCAGCGTTGTCAGAGATGCAGAGACCCAGTACTTC
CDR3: CSVVRDAETQYF

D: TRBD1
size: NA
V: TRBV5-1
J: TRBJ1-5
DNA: TGCGCCAGCAGCCAAGATTCAGGGGGTCAGCCCCAGCATTTT
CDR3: CASSQDSGGQPQHF

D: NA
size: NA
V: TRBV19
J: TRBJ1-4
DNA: TGTGCCAGTAGCCATAACGACAGGCAGTTTTTT
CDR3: CASSHNDRQFF

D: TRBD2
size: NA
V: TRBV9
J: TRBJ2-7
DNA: TGTGCCAGCAGCGTAGCCCCTAGCGGGGTCTACGAGCAGTACTTC
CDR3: CASSVAPSGVYEQYF

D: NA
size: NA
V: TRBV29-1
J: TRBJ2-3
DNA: TGCAGCGTTGAACGTGGATTTAGCACAGATACGCAGTATTTT
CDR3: CSVERGFSTDTQYF

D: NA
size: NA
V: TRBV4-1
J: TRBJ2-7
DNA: TGCGCCAGCAGCCAAGATAGGACTGGCGGGCAGTACTTC
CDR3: CASSQDRTGGQYF

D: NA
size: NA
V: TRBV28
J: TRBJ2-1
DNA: TGTGCCGAGGGGACCTACAATGAGCAGTTCTTC
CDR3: CAEGTYNEQFF

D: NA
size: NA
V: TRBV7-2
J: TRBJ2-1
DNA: TGTGCCAGCAGCTTATTGTCGACAACCTACAATGAGCAGTTCTTC
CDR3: CASSLLSTTYNEQFF

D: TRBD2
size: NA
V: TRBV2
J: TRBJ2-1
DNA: TGTGCCAGCAGTGGGACTAGCGGGACGCAGCAGTTCTTC
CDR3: CASSGTSGTQQFF

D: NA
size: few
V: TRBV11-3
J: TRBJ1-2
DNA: TGTGCCAGCAGCTTACAGGGGCCAGGCTACACCTTC
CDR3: CASSLQGPGYTF

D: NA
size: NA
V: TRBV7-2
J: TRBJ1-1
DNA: TGTGCCAGCAGCTCCCAGGTTCTGAACACTGAAGCTTTCTTT
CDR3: CASSSQVLNTEAFF

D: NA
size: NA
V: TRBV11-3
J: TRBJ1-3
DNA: TGTGCCAGCAGCCCCTACGCTGGGAGTGGAAACACCATATATTTT
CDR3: CASSPYAGSGNTIYF

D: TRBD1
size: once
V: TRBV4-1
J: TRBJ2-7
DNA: TGCGCCAGCAGCCAATACGGACAGGGCGACGAGCAGTACTTC
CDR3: CASSQYGQGDEQYF

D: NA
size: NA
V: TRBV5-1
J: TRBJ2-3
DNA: TGCGCCAGCAGCTTGGTGATCGGGCCCCGCACAGATACGCAGTATTTT
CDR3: CASSLVIGPRTDTQYF

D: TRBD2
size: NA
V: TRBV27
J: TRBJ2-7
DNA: TGTGCCAGCAGTGCGTCGGGACTAGCGGGGGTTGAGCAGTACTTC
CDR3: CASSASGLAGVEQYF

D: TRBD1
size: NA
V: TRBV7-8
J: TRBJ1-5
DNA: TGTGCCAGCAGCTTAGGGGACAGGCCGAATCAGCCCCAGCATTTT
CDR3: CASSLGDRPNQPQHF

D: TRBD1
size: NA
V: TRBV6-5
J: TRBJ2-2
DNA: TGTGCCAGCAGGGAGACAGGGCGATACACCGGGGAGCTGTTTTTT
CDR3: CASRETGRYTGELFF

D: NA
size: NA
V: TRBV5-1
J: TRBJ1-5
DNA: TGCGCCAGCAGCTTGGGAGGGTACGGATCGTCCCAGCATTTT
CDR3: CASSLGGYGSSQHF

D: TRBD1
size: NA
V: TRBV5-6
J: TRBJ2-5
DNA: TGTGCCAGCAGCCTAGGGACAGGGAAGTCTGAAGAGACCCAGTACTTC
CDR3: CASSLGTGKSEETQYF

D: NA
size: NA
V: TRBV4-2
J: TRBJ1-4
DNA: TGTGCCAGCAGCCAAACTGCAGGGGCAACTAATGAAAAACTGTTTTTT
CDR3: CASSQTAGATNEKLFF

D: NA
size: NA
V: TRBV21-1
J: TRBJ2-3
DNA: TGTGCCAGCAGCAATGAATTTCCCATTTGTCATGCAAGATACGCATTTGTCATGCAAGATACGCAGTATTTT
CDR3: CASSNEFPICHARYAFVMQDTQYF

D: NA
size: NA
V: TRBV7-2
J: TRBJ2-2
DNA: TGTGCCAGCAGTTTAGAGCTTGGGCAGTTGGAGCTGTTTTTT
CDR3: CASSLELGQLELFF

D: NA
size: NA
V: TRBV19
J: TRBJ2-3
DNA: TGTGCCAGTAGTATAGGGTCCTGGGTCACAGATACGCAGTATTTT
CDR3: CASSIGSWVTDTQYF

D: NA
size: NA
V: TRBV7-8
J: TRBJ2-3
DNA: TGTGCCAGCAGCCTCCGACAGGAGTCTAGCACAGATACGCAGTATTTT
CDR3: CASSLRQESSTDTQYF

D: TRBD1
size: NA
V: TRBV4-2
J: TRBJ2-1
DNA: TGTGCCAGCAGCCAAGAAGGAGTAGACAGGGGTTATGAGCAGTTCTTC
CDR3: CASSQEGVDRGYEQFF

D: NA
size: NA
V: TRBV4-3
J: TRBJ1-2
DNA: TGCGCCAGCAGCCAAGTCTCATTCAAGGGGAACTATGGCTACACCTTC
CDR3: CASSQVSFKGNYGYTF

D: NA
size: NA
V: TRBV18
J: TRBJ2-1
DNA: TGTGCCAGCTCACCACCGGTCCGGGAACAGGCCCACAATGAGCAGTTCTTC
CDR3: CASSPPVREQAHNEQFF

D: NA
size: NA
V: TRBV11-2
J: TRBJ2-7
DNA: TGTGCCAGCAGCAGAAAAACAGGGTCTCCCGACTCGCTCTACGAGCAGTACTTC
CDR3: CASSRKTGSPDSLYEQYF

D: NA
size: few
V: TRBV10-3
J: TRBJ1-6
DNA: TGTGCCATCAGTGACAGGGAAACGGTGAATTCACCCCTCCACTTT
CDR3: CAISDRETVNSPLHF

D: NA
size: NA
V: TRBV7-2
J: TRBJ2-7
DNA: TGTGCCAGCAGCTTAAAGGGAGTAGACCCCTACGAGCAGTACTTC
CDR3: CASSLKGVDPYEQYF

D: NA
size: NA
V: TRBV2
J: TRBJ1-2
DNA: TGTGCCAGCAGTGAACAAGGGTACGACTATGGCTACACCTTC
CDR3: CASSEQGYDYGYTF

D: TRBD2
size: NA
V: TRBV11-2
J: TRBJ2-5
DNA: TGTGCCAGCAGCGCACTAGCGGGAGGGCCCGGGGAGACCCAGTACTTC
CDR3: CASSALAGGPGETQYF

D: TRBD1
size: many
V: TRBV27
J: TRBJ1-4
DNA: TGTGCCAGCCGATCCTCCGGGACAGGCGAAAAACTGTTTTTT
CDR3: CASRSSGTGEKLFF

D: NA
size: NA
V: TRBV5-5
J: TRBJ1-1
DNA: TGTGCCAGCAGCTTGGAGCAGGGACTGAACACTGAAGCTTTCTTT
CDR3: CASSLEQGLNTEAFF

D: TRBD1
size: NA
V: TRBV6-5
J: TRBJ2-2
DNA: TGTGCCAGCAGATTTCAGGGGGCCACCGGGGAGCTGTTTTTT
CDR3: CASRFQGATGELFF

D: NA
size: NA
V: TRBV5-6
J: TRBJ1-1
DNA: TGTGCCAGCAGCTCCAGGAAGAACACTGAAGCTTTCTTT
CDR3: CASSSRKNTEAFF

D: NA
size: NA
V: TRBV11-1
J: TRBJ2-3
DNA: TGTGCCAGCAGCATCGACGGGTACACAGATACGCAGTATTTT
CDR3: CASSIDGYTDTQYF

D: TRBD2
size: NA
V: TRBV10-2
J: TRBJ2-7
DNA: TGCGCCAGCACCCCGGGACTAGCGGGAACCGAGCAGTACTTC
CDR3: CASTPGLAGTEQYF

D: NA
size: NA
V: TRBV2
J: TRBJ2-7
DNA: TGTGCCAGCAGCCACTACGAGCAGTACTTC
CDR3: CASSHYEQYF

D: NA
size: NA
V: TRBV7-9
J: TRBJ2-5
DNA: TGTGCCAGCAGCTTAGCGCTACAGACCCAGTACTTC
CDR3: CASSLALQTQYF

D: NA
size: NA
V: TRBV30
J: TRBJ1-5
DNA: TGTGCCTGGAGTGTACTCAGAGGTCAGCCCCAGCATTTT
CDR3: CAWSVLRGQPQHF

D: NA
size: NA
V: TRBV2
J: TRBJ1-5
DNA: TGTGCCAGCAGCCAACGCGCCGGCTATAGCAATCAGCCCCAGCATTTT
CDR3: CASSQRAGYSNQPQHF